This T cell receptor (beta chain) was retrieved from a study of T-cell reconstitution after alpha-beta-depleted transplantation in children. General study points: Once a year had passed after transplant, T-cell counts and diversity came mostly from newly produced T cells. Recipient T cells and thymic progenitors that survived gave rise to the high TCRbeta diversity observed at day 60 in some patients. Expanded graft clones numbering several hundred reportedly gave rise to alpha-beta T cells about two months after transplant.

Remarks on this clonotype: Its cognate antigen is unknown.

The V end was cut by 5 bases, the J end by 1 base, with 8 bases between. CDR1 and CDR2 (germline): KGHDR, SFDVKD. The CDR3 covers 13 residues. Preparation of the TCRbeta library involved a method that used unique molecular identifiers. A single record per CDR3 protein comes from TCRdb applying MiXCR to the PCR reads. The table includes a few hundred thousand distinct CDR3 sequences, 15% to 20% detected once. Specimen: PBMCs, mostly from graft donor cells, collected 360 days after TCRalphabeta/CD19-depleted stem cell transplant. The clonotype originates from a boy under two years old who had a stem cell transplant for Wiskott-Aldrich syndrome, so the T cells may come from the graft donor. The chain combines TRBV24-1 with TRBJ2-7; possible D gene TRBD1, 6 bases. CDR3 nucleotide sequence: TGTGCCACCAGTGCACAGGGATCCTACGAGCAGTACTTC. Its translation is CATSAQGSYEQYF.